The present T cell receptor (beta chain) was sequenced within a study of radiation and T cells in renal cell carcinoma (TCRdb year 2020). Concerning the study at large: The samples were drawn from a clinical trial, where primary renal cell carcinomas were treated with 15 Gy of stereotactic body radiation therapy and then removed by nephrectomy 4 weeks afterward. A total of some 55 samples underwent TCR beta sequencing, made up of some 26 tumors and some 27 peripheral blood samples. Across all 53 samples, several million unique CDR3 nucleotide sequences encoding about 2.4 million unique CDR3 amino acid sequences were identified.

CDR1 and CDR2 were assigned from the germline V gene as SGDLS and YYNGEE. V is cut by 0 bases and J by 3 bases, and the space between the germline ends is 4 bases. The CDR3 numbers 13 residues from cysteine through phenylalanine. The kept DNA is CDR3 alone, 39 bases in frame from the first base. TCR beta libraries were generated from genomic DNA with the immunoSEQ kit, following the manufacturer's recommendations. To prepare the libraries, a first multiplex PCR with proprietary primers was run, followed by a second PCR that added unique barcodes, and a bead cleanup was done after each round. Each sample batch included a kit-provided positive control reaction and a negative control reaction. The final libraries were assessed on an Agilent 4200 TapeStation D1000 ScreenTape, pooled by volume, and quantified by qPCR. Sequencing was performed on an Illumina NextSeq500 with a MidOutput 150-cycle cartridge, and 156 Read1 and 15 Index1 cycles were run with kit custom primers. The pooled library was loaded at roughly 1 pM, with an approximately 20% PhiX control spiked in. The source study handled its data this way. Vendor-processed data were analyzed in R, with a clonotype defined as all T cells sharing the same CDR3 nucleotide sequence. In the clone abundance analyses, frequencies in each sample were normalized to that sample's 10,000 most abundant clones. Before analysis, public T cell clones were removed, and these numbered fewer than five per sample on average. A difference in abundance of at least 32-fold between compartments was used to define tumor-enriched and baseline blood-enriched clonotypes. A beta-binomial differential abundance model was applied to find clonotypes that expanded or contracted between blood time points. Tumor-blood repertoire similarity was measured with the Baroni-Urbani and Buser coefficient, and groups were compared using two-tailed Wilcoxon tests in R. TCRdb limited this immuneACCESS table to in-frame rearrangements with V and J called. A share of clones is missing; checked studies link under half to unresolved V genes, and the rest is unexplained. V and J calls plus clone size are reproduced from that table; the DNA served to infer D and trimming. The sample records some 130,000 clones, 75% to 85% of which are singletons. The ten biggest clones cover approximately 2% of the sample.

The label giving this sample's time point can be read as: blood 2 weeks post-SBRT. The treatment or condition label, read with the paper, signifies: 15 Gy SBRT to primary tumor, nephrectomy 4 weeks later. Serial peripheral blood from radiation-treated patients was sampled at baseline, 2 weeks and 4 weeks after SBRT to track tumor-enriched clonotypes. Every patient's renal cell carcinoma showed clear cell pathology. The QIAamp DNA Blood Mini Kit (Qiagen) was used to prepare genomic DNA for TCR sequencing. The analyses included just those samples that passed every quality control check. What the work shows at the level of the full study, not this receptor alone: Effects of radiation dose or scheduling on the TCR repertoire could not be addressed with the single-armed trial design. Blood repertoire dynamics were not followed beyond 4 weeks after treatment. In blood, the top tumor clonotypes increased from baseline to 2 weeks after radiation and then shrank by 4 weeks, which suggests a temporary expansion of tumor-resident clones. Because pretreatment tumor biopsies were not available, the baseline intratumoral presence of clonotypes could not be determined.

For this clone: Its specific antigen is unknown. No per-base quality is available; no much larger clone lies one base away.

This specimen was blood, taken from a patient whose treatment included radiotherapy and nephrectomy. In this chain, TRBV9 is recombined with TRBJ2-1, with the D gene call left open. The TCR originated in a woman aged 60-75 years with renal cell carcinoma. The DNA sequence is TGTGCCAGCAGCGTAGGAGACTACAATGAGCAGTTCTTC. It encodes CASSVGDYNEQFF. Where the CDR3 stops, the reference TRBV9 and TRBJ2-1 genes take over; the full variable domain is DSGVTQTPKHLITATGQRVTLRCSPRSGDLSVYWYQQSLDQGLQFLIQYYNGEERAKGNILERFSAQQFPDLHSELNLSSLELGDSALYFCASSVGDYNEQFFGPGTRLTVL.